The present T cell receptor beta chain was sequenced within a study of graft-versus-host responses after intestinal transplantation. Overall study: After anti-thymocyte globulin induction, recipients took tacrolimus and steroids for around 3 years.

Remarks on this clone: Its antigen is unknown.

Generated by immunoSEQ multiplex PCR, the TCRdb table keeps only in-frame clones and is missing some. The repertoire holds 85,000 to 100,000 clones, with 85% to 95% as singletons. This CDR3 comprises 15 residues. With 6 bases removed from V and 0 bases from J, the gap between germline ends came to 14 bases. The germline V gene has CDR1 SNHLY and CDR2 FYNNEI. Study outcomes and limitations: In recipient marrow, GvH clones were found, and some appeared first in ileum or blood.

Sequenced here: unstimulated CD8+ T cells sorted from spleen or lymph node cells, sampled before transplant. The source is a human donor who was the organ donor for an intestinal transplant. The rearrangement uses TRBV2 and TRBJ1-1; D may be TRBD1 (6 bases). The CDR3 here is CASRPPQGMNTEAFF. The CDR3 region has the DNA TGTGCCAGCAGACCACCACAGGGTATGAACACTGAAGCTTTCTTT.